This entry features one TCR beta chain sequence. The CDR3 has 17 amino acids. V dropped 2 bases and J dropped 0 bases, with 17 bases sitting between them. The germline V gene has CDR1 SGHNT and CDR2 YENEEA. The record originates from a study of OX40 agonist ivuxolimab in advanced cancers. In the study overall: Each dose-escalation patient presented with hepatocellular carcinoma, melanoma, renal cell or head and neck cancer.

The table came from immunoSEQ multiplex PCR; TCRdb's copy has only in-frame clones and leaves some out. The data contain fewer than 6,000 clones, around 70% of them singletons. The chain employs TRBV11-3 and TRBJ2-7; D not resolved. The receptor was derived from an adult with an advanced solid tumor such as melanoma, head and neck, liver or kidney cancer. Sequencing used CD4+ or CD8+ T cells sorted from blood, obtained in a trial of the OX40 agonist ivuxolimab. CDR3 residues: CASSLTGQYRFSYEQYF. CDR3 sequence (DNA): TGTGCCAGCAGCTTAACCGGGCAGTACCGGTTCTCCTACGAGCAGTACTTC.